This entry lists 16 T cell receptor beta chains sequenced from one sample in a study of blood T cells in healthy people across ages. A J-beta primer mix and a sample-barcoded 5' primer were used in a second PCR of roughly 6 to 11 cycles. One entry per CDR3 protein results from TCRdb running MiXCR on the 5' RACE reads. The sample has about 780,000 distinct CDR3 sequences, about 46% seen once; the top ten hold around 18%. Sequenced material: blood. The receptors were gathered from a man of 80 years or more in good health.

This clonotype was counted a few times. DNA of the CDR3: TGTGCCAGCAGCTCACCCGGGACAGGGGTGGAGACCCAGTACTTC. Translated, it gives CASSSPGTGVETQYF. The J gene is TRBJ2-5, the V gene TRBV7-9; 10 bases agree with TRBD1. This CDR3 is 15 amino acids long. The germline V gene encodes CDR1 SEHNR and CDR2 FQNEAQ (reference sequence). Trimming removed 4 bases from V and 5 bases from J; junction bases left unmatched: 7.

To note about this clonotype: A junction boundary mismatches the germline segment, possibly from a read error. V usage is TRBV5-1 and J usage is TRBJ2-3; a possible D gene is TRBD1 (6 bases). Germline V gives CDR1 SGHRS, CDR2 YFSETQ. This CDR3 spans 16 amino acids. The CDR3 spells CGSSLDRSDSTDTQYF. As DNA, the CDR3 is TGCGGCAGCAGCTTAGACAGGTCCGACTCCACAGATACGCAGTATTTT.

This rearrangement joins TRBV5-5 to TRBJ2-3; 8 bases fit TRBD2. J gave up 4 bases and V 2 bases, and 3 bases lay outside the gene matches. The CDR3 sequence is 14 residues long. CDR1 and CDR2 (germline): SGHKS, YYEKEE (reference sequence). As DNA, the CDR3 is TGTGCCAGCAGCTTTAACGGGGGGGCAGATACGCAGTATTTT. This translates into CASSFNGGADTQYF.

This clonotype was recorded a few times. The rearrangement uses TRBV4-1 and TRBJ2-5; D is undetermined. CDR1 and CDR2 from the germline V gene are MGHRA and YSYEKL. V lost 4 bases and J 5 bases, leaving 11 bases between the germline ends. The CDR3 runs 13 residues. CDR3 loop: CASSPLPVETQYF. CDR3 nucleotide sequence: TGCGCCAGCAGCCCCCTTCCCGTCGAGACCCAGTACTTC.

This clonotype has just a few counts. The chain employs TRBV29-1 and TRBJ2-5; 8 positions agree with TRBD1. This CDR3 is built from 12 residues. With 6 bases clipped from V and 11 bases from J, the junction kept 11 bases outside the gene matches. Germline lookup yields CDR1 SQVTM and CDR2 ANQGSEA. As DNA, the CDR3 is TGCAGCGTCGACGACAGGGGAGAGGCTCAGTACTTC. It translates to CSVDDRGEAQYF.

The gene calls are TRBV3-1 and TRBJ2-3; D call uncertain. The V end was cut by 0 bases, the J end by 10 bases, with 17 bases between. The CDR3 runs to 15 residues. Per the germline V gene, CDR1 is LGHDT and CDR2 is YNNKEL (reference sequence). The CDR3 reads CASSQDKTRSRAQYF. The DNA for the CDR3 is TGTGCCAGCAGCCAAGATAAAACTCGCTCCCGGGCGCAGTATTTT.

This clonotype turned up a few times. The rearrangement links TRBV7-2 to TRBJ2-1; D is undetermined. The CDR3 loop spans 14 amino acids. CDR1 and CDR2 from the germline V gene are SGHTA and FQGNSA. Trimming stripped 1 base from V and 8 bases from J, with 12 bases between. CDR3 coding DNA: TGTGCCAGCAGCTTAGGCTTGGGTGGGTATGAGCAGTTCTTC. Translation gives CASSLGLGGYEQFF.

The chain links TRBV20-1 to TRBJ2-5, with 7 bases matching TRBD2. CDR1 is DFQATT, CDR2 SNEGSKA, per germline (reference sequence). The V and J ends lost 6 bases and 11 bases, in that order; junction bases with no gene match: 18. The CDR3 length is 14 residues. CDR3: CSAGPGGSKSEQYF. CDR3 DNA sequence: TGCAGTGCCGGCCCAGGCGGGAGTAAGAGTGAGCAGTACTTC.

Only a few counts were recorded for this clonotype. The chain uses TRBV24-1 and TRBJ2-1; perhaps TRBD1 as D (6 bases). From germline, CDR1 is KGHDR and CDR2 SFDVKD. This CDR3 comprises 14 residues. The V gene lost 6 bases and the J gene lost 8 bases, with 16 bases spanning the gap. CDR3 sequence: CATSNGRGVDEQFF. In DNA, the CDR3 is TGTGCCACCAGTAACGGCAGGGGTGTGGATGAGCAGTTCTTC.

The chain employs TRBV14 and TRBJ2-5; D not certain. CDR1 is SGHDN and CDR2 is FVKESK in the germline V gene. The CDR3 loop spans 16 amino acids. V was clipped by 3 bases and J by 11 bases, with 25 bases between them. The CDR3 bases are TGTGCCAGCAGCCAGGATCTGGCGAGTACCTACAATGAGCAGTACTTC. Translating gives CASSQDLASTYNEQYF.

The chain links TRBV5-1 to TRBJ2-2; the D gene is possibly TRBD1 (5 bases). V lost 0 bases to trimming and J lost 8 bases, with 11 bases between them. Germline loops: CDR1 SGHRS, CDR2 YFSETQ. The CDR3 loop spans 14 amino acids. The CDR3 protein is CASSLAQGSGELFF. The CDR3 coding sequence is TGCGCCAGCAGCTTGGCTCAGGGTTCAGGGGAGCTGTTTTTT.

This clonotype was recorded only once. The gene calls are TRBV12-3 or TRBV12-4 and TRBJ2-4; D is unclear. The DNA end lines up better with TRBJ2-7; the J call may be wrong. This CDR3 is 14 amino acids long. The CDR3, as DNA: TGTGCCAGCAGTTTAGGGCAGGCAACCTACGAGCAGTACTTC. Its protein product is CASSLGQATYEQYF.

This clonotype was counted only a few times. V and J are TRBV12-3 or TRBV12-4 and TRBJ2-5, with D possibly matching TRBD1 (6 bases). The DNA matches TRBJ2-7 better at its end, which makes the J call doubtful. The length of the CDR3 is 14 residues. CDR3 protein: CASSPRQAPIEQYF. DNA of the CDR3: TGTGCCAGCAGTCCAAGACAGGCCCCCATCGAGCAGTACTTC.

J is TRBJ1-1 and V is TRBV6-5; tentative D call: TRBD1 (6 bases). V lost 7 bases and J lost 10, with 25 bases in between. This CDR3 comprises 15 residues. Per the germline V gene, CDR1 is MNHEY and CDR2 is SVGAGI. CDR3 bases: TGTGCCAGCACCCCCCGTGGGGGCCTAAGGGCAGGAGCTTTCTTT. As protein: CASTPRGGLRAGAFF.

This chain joins TRBV4-2 and TRBJ2-3; no definite D call. Trimming removed 2 bases from V and 0 bases from J, with 9 bases in between. Per the germline V gene, CDR1 is LGHNA and CDR2 is YNFKEQ. The CDR3 runs to 15 residues. The CDR3 DNA is TGTGCCAGCAGCCAAATGAGTACTAGCACAGATACGCAGTATTTT. Translating it yields CASSQMSTSTDTQYF.

With regard to this clonotype: It may be a read error: a sequence one base away is much more abundant. This chain connects TRBV4-1 to TRBJ2-1, with 7 bases lining up with TRBD2. Germline CDR1 reads MGHRA; CDR2 reads YSYEKL. The CDR3 has 15 residues. J was trimmed by 8 bases and V by 3 bases; bases with no gene match: 10. CDR3: CASSQLTGGSHEQFF. As DNA, the CDR3 is TGCGCCAGCAGCCAGCTGACTGGCGGGAGCCATGAGCAGTTCTTC.